This T cell receptor (beta chain) came from a study of blood T cell repertoires in COVID-19. Study-level information: Samples taken during acute and convalescent COVID-19 were collected in the United States, Italy and Spain. The analysed material was cDNA or gDNA that came from T cells, B-cell-depleted T cells, or PBMCs.

As originally analysed: Reference gene primer amplification yielded estimated nucleated cell counts. TCRdb's table, derived via immunoSEQ multiplex PCR, lists solely in-frame clones and lacks some. The V and J calls and clone size were taken over from that table, and D and trimming were inferred from the DNA. The sample contains 280,000 or so clones, 83% of which appear only once. CDR1 and CDR2 (germline): SGHAT, FQNNGV. V lost 0 bases and J lost 7, with 12 bases in between. The CDR3 runs to 14 residues. The V gene is TRBV11-2, the J gene TRBJ2-5, with D maybe TRBD2 (5 bases). The source of this sequence is a woman aged 50 to 60 who had recovered from COVID-19. The sample consisted of peripheral blood. The CDR3 loop reads CASSLEIVGGTQYF. CDR3 DNA: TGTGCCAGCAGCTTAGAAATCGTAGGAGGGACCCAGTACTTC.